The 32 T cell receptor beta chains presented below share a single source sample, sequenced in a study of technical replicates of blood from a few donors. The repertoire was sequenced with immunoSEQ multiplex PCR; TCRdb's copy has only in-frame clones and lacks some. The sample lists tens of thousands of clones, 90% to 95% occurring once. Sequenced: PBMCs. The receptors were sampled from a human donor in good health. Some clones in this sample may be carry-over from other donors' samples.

CDR3 DNA sequence: TGTGCCAGCAGCTTGGTCCCCAGGGCAATCTCACCCCTCCACTTT. Protein product: CASSLVPRAISPLHF. The chain couples TRBV11-2 to TRBJ1-6; D might be TRBD1 (5 bases). This CDR3 has 15 residues. Germline V gene sequence: CDR1 SGHAT, CDR2 FQNNGV. Deletions cut 3 bases from V and 10 bases from J, with 16 bases between. Full variable domain (rest looked up from reference TRBV11-2 and TRBJ1-6): EAGVAQSPRYKIIEKRQSVAFWCNPISGHATLYWYQQILGQGPKLLIQFQNNGVVDDSQLPKDRFSAERLKGVDSTLKIQPAKLEDSAVYLCASSLVPRAISPLHFGNGTRLTVT.

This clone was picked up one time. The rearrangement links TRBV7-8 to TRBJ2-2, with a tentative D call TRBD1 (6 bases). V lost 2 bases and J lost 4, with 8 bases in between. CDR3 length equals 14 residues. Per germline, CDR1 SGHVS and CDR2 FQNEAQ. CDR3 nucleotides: TGTGCCAGCAGCTTAACAGGGCCCACCGGGGAGCTGTTTTTT. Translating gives CASSLTGPTGELFF.

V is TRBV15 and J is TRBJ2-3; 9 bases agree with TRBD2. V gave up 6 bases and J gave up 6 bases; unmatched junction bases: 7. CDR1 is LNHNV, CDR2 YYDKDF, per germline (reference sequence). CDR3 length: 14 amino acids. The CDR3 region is CATRKREEMDTQYF. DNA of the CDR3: TGTGCCACCAGAAAGCGGGAGGAGATGGATACGCAGTATTTT.

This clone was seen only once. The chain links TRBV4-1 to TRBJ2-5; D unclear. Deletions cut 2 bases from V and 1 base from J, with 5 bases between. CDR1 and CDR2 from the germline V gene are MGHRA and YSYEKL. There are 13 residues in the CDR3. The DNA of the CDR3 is TGCGCCAGCAGCCAAAACACCCAAGAGACCCAGTACTTC. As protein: CASSQNTQETQYF.

This CDR3 reads CAWSTDSNQPQHF. CDR3 nucleotides: TGTGCCTGGAGTACTGATAGCAATCAGCCCCAGCATTTT. The chain joins TRBV30 to TRBJ1-5; D gene ambiguous. CDR1 is GTSNPN and CDR2 is SVGIG in the germline V gene (reference sequence). V was shortened by 2 bases and J by 0 bases, with 5 bases between the two germline ends. CDR3 length: 13 residues.

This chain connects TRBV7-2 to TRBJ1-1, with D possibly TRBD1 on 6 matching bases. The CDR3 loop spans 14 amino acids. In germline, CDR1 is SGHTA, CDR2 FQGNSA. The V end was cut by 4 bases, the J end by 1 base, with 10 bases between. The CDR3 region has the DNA TGTGCCAGCAGCTCACAGGGCTCGAACACTGAAGCTTTCTTT. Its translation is CASSSQGSNTEAFF.

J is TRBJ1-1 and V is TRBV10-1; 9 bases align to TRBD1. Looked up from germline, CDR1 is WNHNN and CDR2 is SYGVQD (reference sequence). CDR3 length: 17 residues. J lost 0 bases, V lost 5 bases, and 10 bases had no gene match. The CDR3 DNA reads TGCGCCAGCAGTCATACAGGGGGCTGGTCGCTGAACACTGAAGCTTTCTTT. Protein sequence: CASSHTGGWSLNTEAFF.

CDR3 amino acids: CASSHPGTAFATNEKLFF. As DNA, the CDR3 is TGCGCCAGCAGCCATCCAGGGACAGCCTTTGCAACTAATGAAAAACTGTTTTTT. This chain links TRBV4-1 with TRBJ1-4; 7 positions agree with TRBD1. Germline CDR1 reads MGHRA; CDR2 reads YSYEKL. The V segment lost 3 bases and the J segment 0 bases; nucleotides outside the gene matches: 10. This CDR3 region has 18 residues.

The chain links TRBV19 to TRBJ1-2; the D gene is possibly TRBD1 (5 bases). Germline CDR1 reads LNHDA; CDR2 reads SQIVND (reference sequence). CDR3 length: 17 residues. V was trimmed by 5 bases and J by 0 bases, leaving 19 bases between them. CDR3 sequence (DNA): TGTGCCAGTAGTGCCGCGGGAGCTCAGGGAGCTAACTATGGCTACACCTTC. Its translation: CASSAAGAQGANYGYTF.

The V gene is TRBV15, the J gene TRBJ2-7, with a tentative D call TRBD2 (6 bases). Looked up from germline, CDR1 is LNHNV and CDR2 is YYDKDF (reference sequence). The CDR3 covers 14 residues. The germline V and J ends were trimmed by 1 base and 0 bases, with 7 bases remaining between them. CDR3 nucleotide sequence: TGTGCCACCAGCAGAGGGACTAACTCCTACGAGCAGTACTTC. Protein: CATSRGTNSYEQYF.

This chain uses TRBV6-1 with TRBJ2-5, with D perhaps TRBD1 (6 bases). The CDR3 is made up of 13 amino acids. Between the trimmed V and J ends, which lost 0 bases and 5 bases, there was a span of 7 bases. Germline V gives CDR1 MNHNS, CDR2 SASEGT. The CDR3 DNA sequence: TGTGCCAGCAGTGAAGCGCAGGGGGAGACCCAGTACTTC. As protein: CASSEAQGETQYF.

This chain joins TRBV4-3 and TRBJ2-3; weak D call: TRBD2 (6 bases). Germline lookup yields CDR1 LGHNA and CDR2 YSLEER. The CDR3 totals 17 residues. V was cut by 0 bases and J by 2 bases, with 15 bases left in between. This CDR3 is CASSQDQLAINTDTQYF. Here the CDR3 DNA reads TGCGCCAGCAGCCAAGATCAGCTAGCGATTAACACAGATACGCAGTATTTT.

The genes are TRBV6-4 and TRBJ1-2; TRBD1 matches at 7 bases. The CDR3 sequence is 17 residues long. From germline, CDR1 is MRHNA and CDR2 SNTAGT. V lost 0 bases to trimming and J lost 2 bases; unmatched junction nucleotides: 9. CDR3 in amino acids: CASSDSMGTALNYGYTF. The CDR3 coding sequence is TGTGCCAGCAGTGACTCTATGGGGACAGCCCTGAACTATGGCTACACCTTC.

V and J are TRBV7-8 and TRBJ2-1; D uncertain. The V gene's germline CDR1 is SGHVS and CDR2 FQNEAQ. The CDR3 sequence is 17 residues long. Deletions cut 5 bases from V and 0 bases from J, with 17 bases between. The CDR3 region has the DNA TGTGCCAGCAGCCAAACCTTTAGACACCCCTCCTACAATGAGCAGTTCTTC. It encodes CASSQTFRHPSYNEQFF.

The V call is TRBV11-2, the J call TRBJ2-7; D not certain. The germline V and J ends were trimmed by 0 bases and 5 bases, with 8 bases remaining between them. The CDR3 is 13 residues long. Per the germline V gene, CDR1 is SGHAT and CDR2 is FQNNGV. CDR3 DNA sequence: TGTGCCAGCAGCTTAGAGGTCGGAGACGAGCAGTACTTC. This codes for CASSLEVGDEQYF.

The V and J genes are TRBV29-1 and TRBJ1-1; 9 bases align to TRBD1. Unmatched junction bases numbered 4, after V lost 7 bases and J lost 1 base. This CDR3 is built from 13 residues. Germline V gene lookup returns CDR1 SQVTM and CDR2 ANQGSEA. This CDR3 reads CSADRGWNTEAFF. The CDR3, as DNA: TGCAGCGCCGACAGGGGGTGGAACACTGAAGCTTTCTTT. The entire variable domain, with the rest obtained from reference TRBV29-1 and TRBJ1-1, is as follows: SAVISQKPSRDICQRGTSLTIQCQVDSQVTMMFWYRQQPGQSLTLIATANQGSEATYESGFVIDKFPISRPNLTFSTLTVSNMSPEDSSIYLCSADRGWNTEAFFGQGTRLTVV.

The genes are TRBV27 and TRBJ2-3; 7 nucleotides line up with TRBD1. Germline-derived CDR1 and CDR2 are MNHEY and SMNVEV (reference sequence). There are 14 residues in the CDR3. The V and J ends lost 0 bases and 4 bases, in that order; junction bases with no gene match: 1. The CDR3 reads CASSLSTGADTQYF. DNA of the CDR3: TGTGCCAGCAGTTTATCCACAGGGGCAGATACGCAGTATTTT.

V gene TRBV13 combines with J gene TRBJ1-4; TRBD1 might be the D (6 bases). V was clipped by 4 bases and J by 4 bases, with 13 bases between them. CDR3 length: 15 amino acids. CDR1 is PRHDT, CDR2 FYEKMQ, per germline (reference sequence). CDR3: CASSSRTAYNEKLFF. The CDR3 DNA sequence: TGTGCCAGCAGCTCGCGGACAGCTTATAATGAAAAACTGTTTTTT.

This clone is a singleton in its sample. CDR3 DNA: TGTGCCATCAGTGAGTCATATGAGACAGGAGGAAATGAGCAGTTCTTC. This codes for CAISESYETGGNEQFF. The chain couples TRBV10-3 to TRBJ2-1; tentative D call: TRBD1 (6 bases). V was clipped by 0 bases and J by 7 bases, with 16 bases between them. The CDR3 sequence is 16 residues long. Germline-derived CDR1 and CDR2 are ENHRY and SYGVKD.

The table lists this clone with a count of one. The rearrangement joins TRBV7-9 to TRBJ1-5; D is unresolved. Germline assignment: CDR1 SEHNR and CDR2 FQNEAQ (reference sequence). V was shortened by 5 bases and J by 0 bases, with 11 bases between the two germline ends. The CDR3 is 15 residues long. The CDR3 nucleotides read TGTGCCAGCAGCATGGCGGGGTATAGCAATCAGCCCCAGCATTTT. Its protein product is CASSMAGYSNQPQHF.

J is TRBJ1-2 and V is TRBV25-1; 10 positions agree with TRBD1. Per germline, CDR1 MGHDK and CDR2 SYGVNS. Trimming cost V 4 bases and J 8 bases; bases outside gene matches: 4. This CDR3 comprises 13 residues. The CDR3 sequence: CASSARDRGGYTF. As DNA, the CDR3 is TGTGCCAGCAGTGCCCGGGACAGGGGAGGCTACACCTTC.

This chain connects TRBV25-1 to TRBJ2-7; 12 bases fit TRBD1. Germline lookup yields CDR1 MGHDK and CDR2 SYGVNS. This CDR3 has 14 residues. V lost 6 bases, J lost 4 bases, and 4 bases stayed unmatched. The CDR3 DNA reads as TGTGCCAGCAGGCCGGGACAGGGGGCTTACGAGCAGTACTTC. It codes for CASRPGQGAYEQYF.

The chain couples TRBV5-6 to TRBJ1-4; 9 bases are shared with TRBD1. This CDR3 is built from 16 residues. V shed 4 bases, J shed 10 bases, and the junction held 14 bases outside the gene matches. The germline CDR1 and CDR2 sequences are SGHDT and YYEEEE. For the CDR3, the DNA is TGTGCCAGCAGCCCCCCGAGGGGGGACAGGGAGGGAAAACTGTTTTTT. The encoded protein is CASSPPRGDREGKLFF.

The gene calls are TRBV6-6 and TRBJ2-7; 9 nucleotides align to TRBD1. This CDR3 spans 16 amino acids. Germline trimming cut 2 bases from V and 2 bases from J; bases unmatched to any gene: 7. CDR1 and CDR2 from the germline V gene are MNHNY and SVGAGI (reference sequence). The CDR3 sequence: CASSYTQGANAYEQYF. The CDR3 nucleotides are TGTGCCAGCAGTTACACACAGGGGGCGAACGCCTACGAGCAGTACTTC.

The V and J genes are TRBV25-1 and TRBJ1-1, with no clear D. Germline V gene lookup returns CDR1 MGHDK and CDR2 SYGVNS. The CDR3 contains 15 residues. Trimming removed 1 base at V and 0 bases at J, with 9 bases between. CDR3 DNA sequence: TGTGCCAGCAGTGAATTTGAGGGCCTGAACACTGAAGCTTTCTTT. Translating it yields CASSEFEGLNTEAFF.

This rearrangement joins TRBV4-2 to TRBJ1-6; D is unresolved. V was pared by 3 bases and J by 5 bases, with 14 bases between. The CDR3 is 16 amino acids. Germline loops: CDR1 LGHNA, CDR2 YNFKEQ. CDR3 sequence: CASSHLTPVNNSPLHF. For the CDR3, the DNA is TGTGCCAGCAGCCACTTGACACCCGTAAATAATTCACCCCTCCACTTT.

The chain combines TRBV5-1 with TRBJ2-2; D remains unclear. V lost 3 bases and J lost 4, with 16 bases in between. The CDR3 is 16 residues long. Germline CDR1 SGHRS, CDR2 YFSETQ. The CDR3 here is CASSYQAGSSTGELFF. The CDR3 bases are TGCGCCAGCAGCTATCAAGCCGGGTCGAGCACCGGGGAGCTGTTTTTT.

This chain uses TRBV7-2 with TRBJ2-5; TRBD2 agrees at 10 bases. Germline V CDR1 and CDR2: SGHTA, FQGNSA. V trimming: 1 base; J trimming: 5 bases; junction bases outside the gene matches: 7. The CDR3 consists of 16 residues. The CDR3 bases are TGTGCCAGCAGCTTAGGCCTAGCGGGAGCAGAGGAGACCCAGTACTTC. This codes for CASSLGLAGAEETQYF.

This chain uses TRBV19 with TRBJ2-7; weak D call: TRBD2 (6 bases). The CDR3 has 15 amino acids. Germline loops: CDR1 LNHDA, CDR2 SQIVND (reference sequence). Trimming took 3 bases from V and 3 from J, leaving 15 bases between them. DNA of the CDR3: TGTGCCAGTAGTATTGCGCCAGGGACTTTCTACGAGCAGTACTTC. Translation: CASSIAPGTFYEQYF.

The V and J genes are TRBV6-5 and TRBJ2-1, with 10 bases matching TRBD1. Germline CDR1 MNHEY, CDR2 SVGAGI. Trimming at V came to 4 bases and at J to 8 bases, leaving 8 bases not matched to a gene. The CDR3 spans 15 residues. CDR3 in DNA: TGTGCCAGCAGTTTTCGAGGGACAGGGGACGATGAGCAGTTCTTC. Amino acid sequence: CASSFRGTGDDEQFF.

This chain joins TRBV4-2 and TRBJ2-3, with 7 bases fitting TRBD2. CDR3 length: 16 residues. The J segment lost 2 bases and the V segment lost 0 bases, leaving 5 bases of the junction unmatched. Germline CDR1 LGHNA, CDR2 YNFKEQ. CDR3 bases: TGTGCCAGCAGCCAAGAAGTTGGACTAGACACAGATACGCAGTATTTT. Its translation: CASSQEVGLDTDTQYF.

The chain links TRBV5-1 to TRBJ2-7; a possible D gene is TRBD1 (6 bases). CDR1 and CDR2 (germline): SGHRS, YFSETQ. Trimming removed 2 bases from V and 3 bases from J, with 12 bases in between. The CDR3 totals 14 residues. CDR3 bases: TGCGCCAGCAGCTTCGGCGCAGGGGTCTACGAGCAGTACTTC. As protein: CASSFGAGVYEQYF. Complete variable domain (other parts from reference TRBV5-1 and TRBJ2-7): KAGVTQTPRYLIKTRGQQVTLSCSPISGHRSVSWYQQTPGQGLQFLFEYFSETQRNKGNFPGRFSGRQFSNSRSEMNVSTLELGDSALYLCASSFGAGVYEQYFGPGTRLTVT.